This T cell receptor (beta chain) appears in the sequencing data of a study of blood T cell repertoires in COVID-19. Across the whole study: The origin of the acute and convalescent COVID-19 samples was the United States, Italy and Spain. Sources were T cells, B-cell-depleted T cells, or PBMCs; the material itself was cDNA or gDNA.

V lost 5 bases and J lost 2; bases outside the gene matches: 1. The CDR3 runs 14 residues. Germline assignment: CDR1 MNHEY and CDR2 SVGAGI. Sequenced by immunoSEQ multiplex PCR; TCRdb stores in-frame clones only, minus some. The sample includes some 120,000 clones, around 78% of them seen just once. The sequence was obtained from a man aged 25 to 40 with acute or convalescent COVID-19. This chain links TRBV6-5 with TRBJ1-5; 9 bases align to TRBD1. The sample taken for sequencing was peripheral blood. The DNA of the CDR3 is TGTGCCAGCAGTCGGACAGGGGGCAATCAGCCCCAGCATTTT. Protein: CASSRTGGNQPQHF.